This passage covers 20 T cell receptor beta chains from one sample sequenced in a study of human T cells and chemical hapten exposure. Documented time point: patch test 1, 2 weeks after DPC sensitization. Treatment specified: therapeutic diphenylcyclopropenone sensitization with weekly scalp DPC. TCRdb re-derived calls from the RACE reads in MiXCR, one entry per CDR3 protein. The table shows around 76,000 distinct CDR3 sequences, with 10% to 15% occurring only once. Material: whole blood, obtained in connection with sensitization to the hapten diphenylcyclopropenone (DPC). Receptor source: a woman aged 60-75 years with alopecia areata. Some clones in this sample may be carry-over from other donors' samples.

The rearrangement links TRBV19 to TRBJ2-7; 9 nucleotides line up with TRBD1. Germline V gene data show CDR1 as LNHDA and CDR2 as SQIVND (reference sequence). V shed 3 bases, J shed 4 bases, and the junction held 7 bases outside the gene matches. The CDR3 is made up of 15 amino acids. The CDR3 here is CASSMSRDRVYEQYF. CDR3 nucleotide sequence: TGTGCCAGTAGTATGAGCCGGGACAGGGTTTACGAGCAGTACTTC.

In this sample, this clonotype turned up many times. V gene TRBV27 combines with J gene TRBJ2-7, with 8 bases fitting TRBD1. V shed 8 bases and J 4 bases; nucleotides not matched to a gene: 7. Germline V gene lookup returns CDR1 MNHEY and CDR2 SMNVEV (reference sequence). The CDR3 is 13 amino acids. CDR3 loop: CASCRRGQYEQYF. In nucleotides, the CDR3 is TGTGCCAGCTGCCGCAGGGGGCAGTACGAGCAGTACTTC.

The chain carries TRBV3-1 and TRBJ2-1; D is perhaps TRBD2 (6 bases). This CDR3 contains 13 residues. Between the trimmed V and J ends, which lost 4 bases and 7 bases, there was a span of 11 bases. Germline loops: CDR1 LGHDT, CDR2 YNNKEL (reference sequence). The CDR3 sequence: CASSRHGGNEQFF. The CDR3 DNA reads TGTGCCAGCAGCCGCCACGGGGGTAATGAGCAGTTCTTC.

The chain links TRBV20-1 to TRBJ1-6; TRBD1 might be the D (6 bases). The CDR3 runs 17 residues. V lost 0 bases, J lost 3 bases, and 15 bases lay in between. Germline CDR1 DFQATT, CDR2 SNEGSKA (reference sequence). As DNA, the CDR3 is TGCAGTGCTAGAGATTCCAGGGGCAGGTTCTATAATTCACCCCTCCACTTT. It translates to CSARDSRGRFYNSPLHF.

This chain connects TRBV7-8 to TRBJ2-7; TRBD2 matches 7 bases. The CDR3 is 15 amino acids. V lost 0 bases and J lost 3; bases outside the gene matches: 5. The germline CDR1 and CDR2 sequences are SGHVS and FQNEAQ. CDR3 sequence: CASSLAGLPGYEQYF. CDR3 coding DNA: TGTGCCAGCAGCTTAGCGGGACTACCGGGCTACGAGCAGTACTTC.

The chain employs TRBV12-3 or TRBV12-4 and TRBJ1-5, with D possibly being TRBD1 (6 bases). The CDR3 extends over 14 amino acids. V was cut by 6 bases and J by 6 bases, with 15 bases left in between. The CDR3, as DNA: TGTGCCAGCAGCGCAACGGGGGGCCGTCAGCCCCAGCATTTT. This encodes CASSATGGRQPQHF.

This clonotype has just a few counts. The chain carries TRBV18 and TRBJ1-2; unclear D gene. Deletions cut 2 bases from V and 1 base from J, with 11 bases between. Germline lookup yields CDR1 KGHSH and CDR2 LQKENI. The CDR3 has 15 residues. The CDR3 is CASSPRTEYNYGYTF. CDR3 coding DNA: TGTGCCAGCTCACCAAGGACGGAATATAACTATGGCTACACCTTC.

The table lists this clonotype with many counts. The chain uses TRBV2 and TRBJ2-7; maybe TRBD1 (6 bases). The CDR3 is made up of 13 amino acids. With 2 bases removed from V and 6 bases from J, the gap between germline ends came to 11 bases. The V gene's germline CDR1 is SNHLY and CDR2 FYNNEI. DNA for the CDR3: TGTGCCAGCAGTGAAAATGGGGGCGGCGAGCAGTACTTC. The encoded protein is CASSENGGGEQYF. Variable domain in full (rest from reference TRBV2 and TRBJ2-7): EPEVTQTPSHQVTQMGQEVILRCVPISNHLYFYWYRQILGQKVEFLVSFYNNEISEKSEIFDDQFSVERPDGSNFTLKIRSTKLEDSAMYFCASSENGGGEQYFGPGTRLTVT.

This clonotype was observed a handful of times. The rearrangement joins TRBV3-1 to TRBJ2-7, with D unclear. Trimming removed 2 bases at V and 4 bases at J, with 9 bases between. The CDR3 consists of 13 residues. The germline V gene encodes CDR1 LGHDT and CDR2 YNNKEL (reference sequence). CDR3 nucleotide sequence: TGTGCCAGCAGCCAATCAGCCGGATACGAGCAGTACTTC. Its protein is CASSQSAGYEQYF.

The V call is TRBV9, the J call TRBJ2-3, with 10 nucleotides matching TRBD2. Per germline, CDR1 SGDLS and CDR2 YYNGEE. The CDR3 runs 18 residues. V was clipped by 4 bases and J by 1 base; unmatched bases: 12. The chain's CDR3 is CASSPSVVTSGGTDTQYF. Here the CDR3 DNA reads TGTGCCAGCAGCCCGAGTGTGGTTACTAGCGGGGGCACAGATACGCAGTATTTT.

A few counts support this clonotype. V and J are TRBV18 and TRBJ2-2; no definite D call. The CDR3 has 13 residues. The germline V gene has CDR1 KGHSH and CDR2 LQKENI. V shed 2 bases and J shed 5 bases, with 6 bases lying between them. CDR3: CASSPTETGELFF. Written as DNA, the CDR3 is TGTGCCAGCTCACCAACAGAGACCGGGGAGCTGTTTTTT.

This chain connects TRBV24-1 to TRBJ2-1, with D tentatively TRBD2 (6 bases). Looked up from germline, CDR1 is KGHDR and CDR2 is SFDVKD. The CDR3 covers 16 residues. V was cut by 4 bases and J by 6 bases, with 18 bases left in between. CDR3 nucleotides: TGTGCCACCAGTGACCACTGGGCAGCGGGCCTCAATGAGCAGTTCTTC. This gives the protein CATSDHWAAGLNEQFF.

This clonotype was seen a few times. DNA of the CDR3: TGCGCCAGCACCCTCGGCCAGGGAGAGACCCAGTACTTC. Translation gives CASTLGQGETQYF. The chain has TRBV5-1 and TRBJ2-5; D possibly corresponds to TRBD1 (5 bases). V was shortened by 6 bases and J by 4 bases, with 13 bases between the two germline ends. Per germline, CDR1 SGHRS and CDR2 YFSETQ. The length of the CDR3 is 13 residues. Supplemented by reference TRBV5-1 and TRBJ2-5, the full variable domain reads KAGVTQTPRYLIKTRGQQVTLSCSPISGHRSVSWYQQTPGQGLQFLFEYFSETQRNKGNFPGRFSGRQFSNSRSEMNVSTLELGDSALYLCASTLGQGETQYFGPGTRLLVL.

V is TRBV15 and J is TRBJ1-5; D perhaps matches TRBD1 (5 bases). This CDR3 is 12 amino acids long. V gave up 6 bases and J gave up 7 bases, with 10 bases separating them. Germline V lookup: CDR1 LNHNV, CDR2 YYDKDF (reference sequence). CDR3 loop: CATRGDGQPQHF. CDR3 bases: TGTGCCACCAGAGGGGATGGGCAGCCCCAGCATTTT.

This clonotype was seen many times. This sequence joins TRBV5-4 and TRBJ1-1; D gene ambiguous. Germline lookup yields CDR1 SGHNT and CDR2 YYREEE (reference sequence). This CDR3 is 14 amino acids long. The V and J ends lost 0 bases and 3 bases respectively, with 9 bases between them. The chain's CDR3 is CASSLVRRDTEAFF. DNA for the CDR3: TGTGCCAGCAGCTTGGTTCGCAGAGACACTGAAGCTTTCTTT.

The sample holds a few counts of this clonotype. This chain links TRBV5-1 with TRBJ2-1; D unresolved. The germline V gene encodes CDR1 SGHRS and CDR2 YFSETQ. Between the trimmed V and J ends, which lost 0 bases and 8 bases, there was a span of 12 bases. The length of the CDR3 is 14 residues. Here the CDR3 DNA reads TGCGCCAGCAGCTTGGCTTCTCTGGCGGATGAGCAGTTCTTC. This codes for CASSLASLADEQFF.

There are a few counts of this clonotype. The chain employs TRBV7-9 and TRBJ1-1, with D possibly being TRBD1 (5 bases). The germline V gene encodes CDR1 SEHNR and CDR2 FQNEAQ (reference sequence). Trimming pared 0 bases from V and 4 bases from J, leaving 18 bases between. The CDR3 loop spans 17 amino acids. CDR3: CASSLARGLRTSTEAFF. CDR3 coding DNA: TGTGCCAGCAGCTTAGCCCGGGGCTTACGGACGTCCACTGAAGCTTTCTTT.

This clonotype has at least ten counts. This rearrangement joins TRBV27 to TRBJ2-3, with 10 bases aligning to TRBD2. The CDR3 is 14 residues long. The germline V gene has CDR1 MNHEY and CDR2 SMNVEV (reference sequence). V shed 5 bases and J 6 bases; nucleotides not matched to a gene: 5. CDR3 protein: CASSPGLAVDTQYF. The CDR3 region has the DNA TGTGCCAGCAGTCCCGGACTAGCGGTGGATACGCAGTATTTT.

The chain joins TRBV12-3 or TRBV12-4 to TRBJ2-3; 7 positions match TRBD2. V trimming: 7 bases; J trimming: 3 bases; junction bases outside the gene matches: 7. The CDR3 totals 14 residues. The CDR3 loop is CASTMNSGTDTQYF. Written as DNA, the CDR3 is TGTGCCAGCACTATGAATAGCGGGACAGATACGCAGTATTTT.

This clonotype was counted many times. The V gene is TRBV7-8, the J gene TRBJ1-3, with D possibly being TRBD1 (6 bases). Trimming took 3 bases from V and 1 from J, leaving 16 bases between them. CDR3 length: 17 residues. The germline CDR1 and CDR2 sequences are SGHVS and FQNEAQ. CDR3: CASSFFRDKFSGNTIYF. The DNA of the CDR3 is TGTGCCAGCAGCTTTTTCCGGGACAAATTTTCTGGAAACACCATATATTTT.